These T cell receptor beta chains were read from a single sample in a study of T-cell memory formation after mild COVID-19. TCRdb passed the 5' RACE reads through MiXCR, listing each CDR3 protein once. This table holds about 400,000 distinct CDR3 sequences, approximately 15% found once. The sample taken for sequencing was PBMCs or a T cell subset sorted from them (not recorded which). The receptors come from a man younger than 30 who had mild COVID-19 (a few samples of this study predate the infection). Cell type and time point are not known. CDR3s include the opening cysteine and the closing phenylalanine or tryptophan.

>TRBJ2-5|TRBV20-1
CSATLPTGGLETQYF
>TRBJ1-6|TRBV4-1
CASSQPTGGLNSPLHF
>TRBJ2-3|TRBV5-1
CASSRERSPDTQYF
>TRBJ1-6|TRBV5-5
CASSLADFSYNSPLHF
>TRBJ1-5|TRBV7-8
CASSLAGQGGPPQHF
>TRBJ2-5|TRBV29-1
CSAGQGRETQYF
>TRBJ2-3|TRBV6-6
CASSSWTGGVSTDTQYF
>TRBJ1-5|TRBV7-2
CASSSRSGNQPQHF
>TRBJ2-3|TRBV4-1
CASSQGGSSARTDTQYF
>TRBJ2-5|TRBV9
CASSVEGAQETQYF
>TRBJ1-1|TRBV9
CASSGFAALGTEAFF
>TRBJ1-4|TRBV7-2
CASSADRGPYIPFF
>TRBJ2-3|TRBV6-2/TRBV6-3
CASSYGRYTDTQYF
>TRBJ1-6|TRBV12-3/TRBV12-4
CASSLGGPGHSSPLHF
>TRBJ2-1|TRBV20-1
CSARGLAGGVPYNEQFF
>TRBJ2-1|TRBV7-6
CASSLALTSGGQLQFF
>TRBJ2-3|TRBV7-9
CASSLVALSPDTQYF
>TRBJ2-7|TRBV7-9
CASSSGGTAHYEQYF
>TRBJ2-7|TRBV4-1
CASSPNPGTKISGEQYF
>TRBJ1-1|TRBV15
CATSRDKRNTEAFF
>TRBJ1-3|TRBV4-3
CASSPPGRSSGNTIYF
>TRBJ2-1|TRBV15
CATSRERGGYNEQFF
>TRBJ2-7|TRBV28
CASSLAHYEQYF